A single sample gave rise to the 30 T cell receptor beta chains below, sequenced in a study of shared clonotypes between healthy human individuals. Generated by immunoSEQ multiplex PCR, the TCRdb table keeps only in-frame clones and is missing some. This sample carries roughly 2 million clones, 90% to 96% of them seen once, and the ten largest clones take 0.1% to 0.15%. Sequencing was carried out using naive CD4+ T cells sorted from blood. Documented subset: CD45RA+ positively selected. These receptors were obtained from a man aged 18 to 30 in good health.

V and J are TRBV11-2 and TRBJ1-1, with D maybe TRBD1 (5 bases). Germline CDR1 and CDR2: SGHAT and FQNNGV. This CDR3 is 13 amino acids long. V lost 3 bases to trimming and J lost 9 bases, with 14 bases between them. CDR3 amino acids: CASSFPGLPKAFF. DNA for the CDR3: TGTGCCAGCAGCTTCCCGGGGCTTCCGAAAGCTTTCTTT. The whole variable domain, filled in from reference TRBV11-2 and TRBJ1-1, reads EAGVAQSPRYKIIEKRQSVAFWCNPISGHATLYWYQQILGQGPKLLIQFQNNGVVDDSQLPKDRFSAERLKGVDSTLKIQPAKLEDSAVYLCASSFPGLPKAFFGQGTRLTVV.

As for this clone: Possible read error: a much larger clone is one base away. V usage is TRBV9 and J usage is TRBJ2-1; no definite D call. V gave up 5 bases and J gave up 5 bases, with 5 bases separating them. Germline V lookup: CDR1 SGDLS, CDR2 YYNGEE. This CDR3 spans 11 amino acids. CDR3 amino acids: CASSYNNEQFF. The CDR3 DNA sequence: TGTGCCAGCAGTTACAACAATGAGCAGTTCTTC.

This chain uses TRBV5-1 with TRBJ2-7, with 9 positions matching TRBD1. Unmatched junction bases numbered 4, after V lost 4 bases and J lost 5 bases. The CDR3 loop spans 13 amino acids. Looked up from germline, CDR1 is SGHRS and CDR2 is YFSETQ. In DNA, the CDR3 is TGCGCCAGCAGCCGGGACAGGGTAGACGAGCAGTACTTC. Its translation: CASSRDRVDEQYF.

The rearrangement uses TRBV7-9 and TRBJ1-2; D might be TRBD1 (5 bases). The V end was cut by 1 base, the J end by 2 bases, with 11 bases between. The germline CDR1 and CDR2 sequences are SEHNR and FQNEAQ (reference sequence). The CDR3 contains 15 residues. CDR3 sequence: CASSLEGSLNYGYTF. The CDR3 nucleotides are TGTGCCAGCAGCTTAGAGGGGTCCCTCAACTATGGCTACACCTTC.

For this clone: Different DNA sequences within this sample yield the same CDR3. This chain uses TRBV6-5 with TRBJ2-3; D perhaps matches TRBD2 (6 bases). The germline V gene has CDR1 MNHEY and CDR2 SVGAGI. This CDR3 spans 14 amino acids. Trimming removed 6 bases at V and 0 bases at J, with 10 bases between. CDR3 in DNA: TGTGCCAGCAGCTCAGGGACTAGCACAGATACGCAGTATTTT. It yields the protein CASSSGTSTDTQYF.

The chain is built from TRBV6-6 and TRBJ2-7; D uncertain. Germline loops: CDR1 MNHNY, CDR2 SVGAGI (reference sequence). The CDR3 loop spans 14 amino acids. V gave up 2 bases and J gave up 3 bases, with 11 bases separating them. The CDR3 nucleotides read TGTGCCAGCAGTTACAGGGTCGGCCTCTACGAGCAGTACTTC. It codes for CASSYRVGLYEQYF.

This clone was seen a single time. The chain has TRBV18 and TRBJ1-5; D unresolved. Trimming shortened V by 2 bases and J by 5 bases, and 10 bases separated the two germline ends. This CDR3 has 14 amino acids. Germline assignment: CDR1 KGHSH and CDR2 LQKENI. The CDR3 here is CASSPSAEYQPQHF. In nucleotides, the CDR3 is TGTGCCAGCTCACCATCGGCAGAGTATCAGCCCCAGCATTTT.

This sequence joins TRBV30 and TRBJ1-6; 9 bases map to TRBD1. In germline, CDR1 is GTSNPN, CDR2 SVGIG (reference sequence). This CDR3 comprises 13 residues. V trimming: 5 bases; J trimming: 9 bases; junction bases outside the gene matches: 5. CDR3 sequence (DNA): TGTGCCTGGGGACAGGGGATCTCTTCACCCCTCCACTTT. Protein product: CAWGQGISSPLHF. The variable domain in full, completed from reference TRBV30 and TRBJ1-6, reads SQTIHQWPATLVQPVGSPLSLECTVEGTSNPNLYWYRQAAGRGLQLLFYSVGIGQISSEVPQNLSASRPQDRQFILSSKKLLLSDSGFYLCAWGQGISSPLHFGNGTRLTVT.

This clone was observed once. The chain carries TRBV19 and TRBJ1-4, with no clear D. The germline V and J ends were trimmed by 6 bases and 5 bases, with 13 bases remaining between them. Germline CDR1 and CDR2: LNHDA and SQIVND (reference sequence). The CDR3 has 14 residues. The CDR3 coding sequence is TGTGCCAGTAGGGCGGGAAAAGCCAATGAAAAACTGTTTTTT. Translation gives CASRAGKANEKLFF.

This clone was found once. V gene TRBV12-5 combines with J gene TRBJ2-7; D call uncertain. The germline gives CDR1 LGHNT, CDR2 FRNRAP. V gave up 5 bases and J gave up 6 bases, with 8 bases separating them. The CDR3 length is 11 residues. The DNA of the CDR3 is TGTGCTAGTGGTCATAGTGGCGAGCAGTACTTC. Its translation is CASGHSGEQYF.

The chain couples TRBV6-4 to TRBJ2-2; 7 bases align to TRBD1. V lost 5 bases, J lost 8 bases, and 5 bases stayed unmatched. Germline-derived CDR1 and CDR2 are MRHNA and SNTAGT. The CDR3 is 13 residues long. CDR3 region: CASSPNRGGELFF. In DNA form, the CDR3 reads TGTGCCAGCAGTCCGAACAGGGGAGGGGAGCTGTTTTTT.

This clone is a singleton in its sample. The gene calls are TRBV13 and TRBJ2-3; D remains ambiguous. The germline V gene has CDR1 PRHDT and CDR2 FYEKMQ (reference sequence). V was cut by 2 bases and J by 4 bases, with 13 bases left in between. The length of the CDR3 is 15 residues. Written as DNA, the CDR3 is TGTGCCAGCAGCTTACGGGCGAGACGGGCAGATACGCAGTATTTT. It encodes CASSLRARRADTQYF.

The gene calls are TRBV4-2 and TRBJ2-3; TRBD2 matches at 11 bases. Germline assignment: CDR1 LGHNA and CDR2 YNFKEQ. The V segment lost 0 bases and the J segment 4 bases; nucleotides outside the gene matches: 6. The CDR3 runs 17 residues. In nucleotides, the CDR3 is TGTGCCAGCAGCCAAGAGGCTAGCGGGGGGTCCCCAGATACGCAGTATTTT. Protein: CASSQEASGGSPDTQYF.

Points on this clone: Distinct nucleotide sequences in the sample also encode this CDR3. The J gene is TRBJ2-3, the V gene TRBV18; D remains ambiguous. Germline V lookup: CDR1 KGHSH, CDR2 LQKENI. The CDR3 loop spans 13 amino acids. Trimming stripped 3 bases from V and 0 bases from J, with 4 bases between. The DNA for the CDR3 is TGTGCCAGCTCACCGACCAGCACAGATACGCAGTATTTT. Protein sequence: CASSPTSTDTQYF.

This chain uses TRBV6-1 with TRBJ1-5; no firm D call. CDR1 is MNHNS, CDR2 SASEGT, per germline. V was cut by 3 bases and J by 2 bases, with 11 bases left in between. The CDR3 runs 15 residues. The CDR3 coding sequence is TGTGCCAGCAGTGATGGTATGGTGGGCAATCAGCCCCAGCATTTT. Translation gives CASSDGMVGNQPQHF.

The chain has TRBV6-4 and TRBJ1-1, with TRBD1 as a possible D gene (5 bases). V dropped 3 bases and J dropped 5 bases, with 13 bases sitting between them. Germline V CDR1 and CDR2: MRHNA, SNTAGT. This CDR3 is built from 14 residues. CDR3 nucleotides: TGTGCCAGCAGTGAACAGCATGGGGGGACTGAAGCTTTCTTT. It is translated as CASSEQHGGTEAFF.

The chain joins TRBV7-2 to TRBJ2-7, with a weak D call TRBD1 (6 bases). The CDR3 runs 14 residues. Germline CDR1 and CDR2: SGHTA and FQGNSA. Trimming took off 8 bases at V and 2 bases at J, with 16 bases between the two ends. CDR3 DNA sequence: TGTGCCAGCTCGGTTCTACAGGGTACCTACGAGCAGTACTTC. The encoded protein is CASSVLQGTYEQYF.

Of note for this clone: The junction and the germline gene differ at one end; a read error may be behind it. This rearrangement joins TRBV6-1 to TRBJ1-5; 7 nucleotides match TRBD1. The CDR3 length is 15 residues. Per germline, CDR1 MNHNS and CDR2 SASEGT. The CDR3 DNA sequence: TGTGCCAGCACTGAAGCCGGGACAGTGAATCAGCCCCAGCATTTT. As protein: CASTEAGTVNQPQHF.

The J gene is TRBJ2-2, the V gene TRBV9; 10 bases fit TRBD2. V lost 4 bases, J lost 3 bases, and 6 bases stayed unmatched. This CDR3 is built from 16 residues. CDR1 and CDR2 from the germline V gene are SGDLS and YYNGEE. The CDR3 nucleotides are TGTGCCAGCAGCTCTGGACTAGCGGTAGACACCGGGGAGCTGTTTTTT. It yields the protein CASSSGLAVDTGELFF.

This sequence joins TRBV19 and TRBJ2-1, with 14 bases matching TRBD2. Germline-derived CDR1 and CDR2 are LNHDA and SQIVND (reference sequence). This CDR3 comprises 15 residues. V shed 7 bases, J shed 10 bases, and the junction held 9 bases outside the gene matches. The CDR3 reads CASNWGLAGVTEQFF. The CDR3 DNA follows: TGTGCCAGTAACTGGGGACTAGCGGGGGTTACGGAGCAGTTCTTC.

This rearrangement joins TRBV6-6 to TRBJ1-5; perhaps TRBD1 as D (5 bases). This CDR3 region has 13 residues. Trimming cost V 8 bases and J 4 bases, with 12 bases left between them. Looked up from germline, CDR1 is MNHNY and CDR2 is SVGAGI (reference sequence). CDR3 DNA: TGTGCCAGCGCTCAGGGAGGGAATCAGCCCCAGCATTTT. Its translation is CASAQGGNQPQHF.

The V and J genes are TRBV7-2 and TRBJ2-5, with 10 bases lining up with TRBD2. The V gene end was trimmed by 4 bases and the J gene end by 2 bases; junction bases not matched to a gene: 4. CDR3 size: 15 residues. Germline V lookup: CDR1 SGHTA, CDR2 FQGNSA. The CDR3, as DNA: TGTGCCAGCAGCTCTAGCGGGAGTCATCAAGAGACCCAGTACTTC. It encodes CASSSSGSHQETQYF.

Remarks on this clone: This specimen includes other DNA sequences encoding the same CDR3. CDR3 bases: TGCGCCAGCAGCCAGGAGGGAACGACTAATGAAAAACTGTTTTTT. It codes for CASSQEGTTNEKLFF. The chain employs TRBV4-3 and TRBJ1-4; D unresolved. CDR1 LGHNA and CDR2 YSLEER come from the germline V gene. The CDR3 has 15 residues. V shed 3 bases and J shed 2 bases, with 10 bases lying between them.

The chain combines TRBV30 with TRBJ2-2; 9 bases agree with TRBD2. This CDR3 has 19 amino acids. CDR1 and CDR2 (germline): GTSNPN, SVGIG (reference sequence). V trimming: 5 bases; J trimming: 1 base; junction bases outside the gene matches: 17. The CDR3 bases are TGTGCCTGGTTTAGGGGTATGAGTAGCGGGAGAATGAACACCGGGGAGCTGTTTTTT. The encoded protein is CAWFRGMSSGRMNTGELFF. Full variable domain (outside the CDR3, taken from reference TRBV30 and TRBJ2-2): SQTIHQWPATLVQPVGSPLSLECTVEGTSNPNLYWYRQAAGRGLQLLFYSVGIGQISSEVPQNLSASRPQDRQFILSSKKLLLSDSGFYLCAWFRGMSSGRMNTGELFFGEGSRLTVL.

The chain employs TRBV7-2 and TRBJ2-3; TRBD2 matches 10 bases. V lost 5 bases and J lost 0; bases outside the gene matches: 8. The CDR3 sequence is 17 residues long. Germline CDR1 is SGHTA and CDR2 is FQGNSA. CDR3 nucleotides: TGTGCCAGCAGCCTTTATACTAGCGGGGCTAGCACAGATACGCAGTATTTT. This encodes CASSLYTSGASTDTQYF. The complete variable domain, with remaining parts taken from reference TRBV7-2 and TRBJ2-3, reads GAGVSQSPSNKVTEKGKDVELRCDPISGHTALYWYRQSLGQGLEFLIYFQGNSAPDKSGLPSDRFSAERTGGSVSTLTIQRTQQEDSAVYLCASSLYTSGASTDTQYFGPGTRLTVL.

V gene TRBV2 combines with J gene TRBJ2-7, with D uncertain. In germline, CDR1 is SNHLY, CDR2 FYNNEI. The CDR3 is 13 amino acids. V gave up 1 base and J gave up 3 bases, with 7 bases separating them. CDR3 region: CASSEVSFYEQYF. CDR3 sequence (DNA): TGTGCCAGCAGTGAAGTGAGCTTCTACGAGCAGTACTTC.

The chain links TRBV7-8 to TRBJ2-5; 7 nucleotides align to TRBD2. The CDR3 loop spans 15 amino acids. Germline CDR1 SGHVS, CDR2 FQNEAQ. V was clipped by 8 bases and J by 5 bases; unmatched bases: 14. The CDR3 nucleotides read TGTGCCAGCGCATTCCCAGGGAGGGGACGGGAGACCCAGTACTTC. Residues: CASAFPGRGRETQYF.

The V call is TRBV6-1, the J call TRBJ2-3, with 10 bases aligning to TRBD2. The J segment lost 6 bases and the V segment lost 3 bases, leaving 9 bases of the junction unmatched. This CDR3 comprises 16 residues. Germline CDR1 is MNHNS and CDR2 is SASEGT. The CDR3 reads CASSDPIAGGMDTQYF. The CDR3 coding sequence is TGTGCCAGCAGTGACCCCATAGCGGGGGGTATGGATACGCAGTATTTT.

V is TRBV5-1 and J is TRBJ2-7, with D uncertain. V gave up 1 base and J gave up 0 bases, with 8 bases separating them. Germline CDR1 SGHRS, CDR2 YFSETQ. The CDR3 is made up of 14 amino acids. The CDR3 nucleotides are TGCGCCAGCAGCTTGAAGGGTGTCTCCTACGAGCAGTACTTC. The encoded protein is CASSLKGVSYEQYF.

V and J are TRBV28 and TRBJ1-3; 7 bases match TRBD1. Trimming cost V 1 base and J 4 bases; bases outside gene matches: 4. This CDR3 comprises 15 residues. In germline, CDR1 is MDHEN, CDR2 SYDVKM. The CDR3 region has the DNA TGTGCCAGCAGTTTATCGGGACAGTGGGGAAACACCATATATTTT. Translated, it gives CASSLSGQWGNTIYF.